One sample yielded the 4 T cell receptor beta chains listed below, sequenced in a study of yellow fever vaccine responses in identical twins. TCRdb re-analysed the RT-PCR reads in MiXCR, keeping a single row per CDR3 protein. This sample has some 35,000 distinct CDR3 sequences, with 50% to 75% found just once. Source: T cells from blood (PBMCs), unsorted or a sorted subset (not recorded which), taken before or after yellow fever vaccination (not recorded which). These receptors were taken from a woman between 18 and 29 years old who received the yellow fever vaccine.

The chain has TRBV11-3 and TRBJ2-1; possibly TRBD2 for D (6 bases). V gave up 5 bases and J gave up 0 bases, with 20 bases separating them. Germline V gene lookup returns CDR1 SGHNT and CDR2 YENEEA. The CDR3 sequence is 18 residues long. CDR3 amino acids: CASSQIRDSLASYNEQFF. The CDR3 nucleotides read TGTGCCAGCAGCCAGATCCGGGACTCCCTGGCCTCCTACAATGAGCAGTTCTTC.

This chain joins TRBV12-3 or TRBV12-4 and TRBJ2-5, with a tentative D call TRBD1 (5 bases). The CDR3 extends over 14 amino acids. V was trimmed by 2 bases and J by 3 bases, leaving 10 bases between them. CDR3 bases: TGTGCCAGCAGTTTAAGGGGCAGAGAAGAGACCCAGTACTTC. Protein sequence: CASSLRGREETQYF.

The V call is TRBV18, the J call TRBJ1-1, with D perhaps matching TRBD1 (5 bases). Germline V gene data show CDR1 as KGHSH and CDR2 as LQKENI. There are 15 residues in the CDR3. V was cut by 3 bases and J by 8 bases, with 19 bases left in between. CDR3 sequence: CASSPNQGLGSEAFF. Here the CDR3 DNA reads TGTGCCAGCTCACCTAATCAGGGCCTTGGGTCCGAAGCTTTCTTT.

The chain links TRBV29-1 to TRBJ2-1; D not resolved. V was clipped by 4 bases and J by 10 bases, with 14 bases between them. Germline-derived CDR1 and CDR2 are SQVTM and ANQGSEA. This CDR3 spans 12 amino acids. CDR3: CSVGFLLAEQFF. The CDR3 DNA reads as TGCAGCGTTGGGTTTCTCCTGGCCGAGCAGTTCTTC.